The 5 T cell receptor beta chains in this list originate from one sample, sequenced in a study of T cells in Graves' hyperthyroidism and ophthalmopathy. The source material, RNA transcripts, was used to amplify TCR beta CDR3 regions. A first-round RT-PCR of the TCR CDR3 used the HTBI primer set. TCRdb analysed the multiplex PCR reads with MiXCR anew, one entry per CDR3 protein. This sample has some 720,000 distinct CDR3 sequences; around 17% occur once, and the top ten carry about 8.4%. Sequencing was done on a sample of blood. Every receptor here comes from a man aged 18 to 29 with Graves' hyperthyroidism.

This clonotype was seen a handful of times. This chain links TRBV5-4 with TRBJ2-1; D possibly matches TRBD1 or TRBD2 (5 bases each). The CDR3 totals 14 residues. CDR1 and CDR2 (germline): SGHNT, YYREEE (reference sequence). Trimming stripped 4 bases from V and 6 bases from J, with 14 bases between. CDR3 residues: CASSPTGTTNEQFF. CDR3 bases: TGTGCCAGCAGCCCTACCGGGACCACCAATGAGCAGTTCTTC. Looking up the rest from reference TRBV5-4 and TRBJ2-1 gives the full variable domain: ETGVTQSPTHLIKTRGQQVTLRCSSQSGHNTVSWYQQALGQGPQFIFQYYREEENGRGNFPPRFSGLQFPNYSSELNVNALELDDSALYLCASSPTGTTNEQFFGPGTRLTVL.

The chain couples TRBV20-1 to TRBJ2-5; 10 bases fit TRBD2. The CDR3 is 18 residues long. The ends lost 2 bases at V and 3 bases at J; junction bases unmatched: 15. Germline CDR1 reads DFQATT; CDR2 reads SNEGSKA (reference sequence). CDR3 coding DNA: TGCAGTGCTAGAATTTCGAGCGGGAGGGCCGGCCCGGAAGAGACCCAGTACTTC. Amino acid sequence: CSARISSGRAGPEETQYF.

This clonotype was observed a handful of times. The chain joins TRBV3-1 to TRBJ2-7; D remains ambiguous. V was cut by 4 bases and J by 5 bases, with 9 bases left in between. Germline assignment: CDR1 LGHDT and CDR2 YNNKEL (reference sequence). The CDR3 is made up of 12 amino acids. The CDR3 sequence is CASSPRGHEQYF. The CDR3 DNA sequence: TGTGCCAGCAGCCCGCGCGGTCACGAGCAGTACTTC.

This clonotype was detected only a few times. The CDR3 nucleotides read TGTGCCAGCAGTTTGAGGGGGGAGGCGACCCAGTACTTC. It yields the protein CASSLRGEATQYF. The V and J genes are TRBV28 and TRBJ2-5, with D perhaps being TRBD1 or TRBD2 (6 bases each). The CDR3 spans 13 residues. The germline V and J ends were trimmed by 3 bases and 7 bases, with 12 bases remaining between them. Germline V gene lookup returns CDR1 MDHEN and CDR2 SYDVKM.

Remarks on this clonotype: This may stem from a read error, because a much larger clone lies one nucleotide away. The gene calls are TRBV7-3 and TRBJ2-2, with 10 bases fitting TRBD1. This CDR3 has 14 residues. J was trimmed by 7 bases and V by 5 bases; bases with no gene match: 4. Germline-derived CDR1 and CDR2 are SGHTA and FQGTGA. The CDR3 spells CASSPGQGIGELFF. DNA for the CDR3: TGTGCCAGCAGCCCGGGACAGGGGATCGGGGAGCTGTTTTTT.